This T cell receptor (beta chain) was recorded in a study of regulatory T cells in long-lasting Graves disease. General observations from the study: Persistent disease favored TRBV28, TRBJ1-2 and TRBJ2-5. The TCR repertoire of persistent Graves' patients was less diverse than that of newly diagnosed ones.

Combining iRepertoire HTBI primers with Arm-PCR of CDR3 regions, the authors built TCR beta libraries. A single record per CDR3 protein comes from TCRdb applying MiXCR to the multiplex PCR reads. This table has 350,000 to 400,000 distinct CDR3 sequences, around 15% appearing once. The time point here: newly diagnosed GD, antithyroid drugs for less than 3 months. The TCR library was prepared using RNA isolated from PBMCs. The CDR3 totals 15 residues. Per germline, CDR1 SGHNT and CDR2 YYREEE (reference sequence). This clonotype was picked up one time. What it binds is unknown. A read error may produce the germline difference seen at one junction end. Another study also made use of these data, one on T cells in Graves' hyperthyroidism and ophthalmopathy. According to that study: Most thyroid clonotypes expanded above 0.001 were also detected in blood.

V and J are TRBV5-4 and TRBJ2-2, with TRBD1 matching 10 bases. Specimen: peripheral blood mononuclear cells (PBMCs), collected at new diagnosis, from a patient treated with antithyroid drugs. This TCR was recovered from a woman aged 18-29 years with Graves disease. The CDR3 DNA reads TGTGCCAACAGCAGGGACAGGGGAGACACCGGGGAGCTGTTTTTT. Translated, it gives CANSRDRGDTGELFF. Together with reference TRBV5-4 and TRBJ2-2, the CDR3 gives the full variable domain: ETGVTQSPTHLIKTRGQQVTLRCSSQSGHNTVSWYQQALGQGPQFIFQYYREEENGRGNFPPRFSGLQFPNYSSELNVNALELDDSALYLCANSRDRGDTGELFFGEGSRLTVL.